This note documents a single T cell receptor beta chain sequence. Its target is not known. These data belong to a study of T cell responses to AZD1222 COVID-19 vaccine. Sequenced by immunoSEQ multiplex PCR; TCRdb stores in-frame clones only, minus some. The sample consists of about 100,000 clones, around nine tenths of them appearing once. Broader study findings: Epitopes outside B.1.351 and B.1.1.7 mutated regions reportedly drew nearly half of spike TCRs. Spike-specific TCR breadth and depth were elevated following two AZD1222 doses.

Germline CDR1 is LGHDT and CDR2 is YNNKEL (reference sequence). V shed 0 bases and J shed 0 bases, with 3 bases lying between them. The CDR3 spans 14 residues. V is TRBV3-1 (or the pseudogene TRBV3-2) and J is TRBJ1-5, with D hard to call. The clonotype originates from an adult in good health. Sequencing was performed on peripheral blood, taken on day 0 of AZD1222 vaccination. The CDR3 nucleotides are TGTGCCAGCAGCCAAGAAAGTAGCAATCAGCCCCAGCATTTT. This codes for CASSQESSNQPQHF.